The text below deals with one TCR beta chain. The antigen it recognizes is unknown. Base qualities are missing; no much larger clone stands one base away. High-throughput TCR beta sequencing profiled peripheral blood CD8+ and CD4+ T cells from healthy donors, Susac syndrome patients and multiple sclerosis patients. The Susac syndrome patients fulfilled recently defined diagnostic criteria for either definite or probable disease. Bulk CD8+ and CD4+ T cells were purified by magnetic negative isolation, while CD8+ TEMRA cells were enriched using FACS. Blood was drawn into EDTA tubes, processed within 24 hours, and PBMCs were isolated by density gradient centrifugation. PBMCs intended for TCR sequencing were cryopreserved in liquid nitrogen and were subsequently thawed in a 37 degrees C water bath. The sorted or isolated CD4+, CD8+ and CD8+ TEMRA cells reached a purity of at least 90%. This sample is drawn from a study of CD8 T cells in Susac syndrome (dated by TCRdb to between 2018 and 2021). Context from the whole study: Of the Susac syndrome patients who were sequenced, under 10 were in clinical remission while about six had clinically active disease. Susac syndrome patients were therapy-naive, on corticosteroids (some also receiving IVIg), or on IVIg alone at blood withdrawal. Repertoire sequencing was used to test whether CD8+ T cell activation and differentiation in Susac syndrome was antigen driven. The clonality of the CD8+ T cell repertoire was compared across over 9 healthy donors, some 14 Susac syndrome patients and 15 multiple sclerosis patients.

Overall study outcomes, separate from this receptor: The TCR sequencing and HLA analysis was acknowledged to have included a relatively small number of individuals. In the total CD8+ and CD8+ TEMRA repertoires, sixteen and five Susac-specific public clones, respectively, were identified. Clonal expansion was seen in Susac syndrome CD8+ repertoires, peaking in CD8+ TEMRA cells and being greater in clinically active patients than in remitting ones.

RNA was extracted using the RNeasy kit, and roughly 0.5 to 1 microgram was reverse transcribed with random hexamers. The immunoSEQ multiplex PCR assay, which covers 54 Vbeta and 13 Jbeta segments, was used to amplify TCR beta CDR3 regions. PCR amplification bias was corrected by using a synthetic template baseline for primer optimization and computational correction. Under the source paper's analysis protocol: Reads were assigned to V, D and J genes according to IMGT and analyzed in immunoSEQ Analyzer, with only productive sequences retained. To calculate clonality, Shannon entropy was normalized by log2 of the number of productive unique sequences and then subtracted from one. For each patient and control, public and private clones were evaluated within the 100 most prevalent clones. Susac-specific clones were defined as absent from healthy and MS cohorts, approximately 1,000 published viral clones and other ImmuneACCESS disease sequences. TCRdb took the public reads, trimmed them with fastp at Q25, ran MiXCR for clone calling and kept in-frame beta chains. Under each unique CDR3 protein, matching rows form one entry showing the most common genes and DNA. In this record, the V and J calls reflect TCRdb's handling and not the investigators' own analysis. Recorded for this sample are around 80,000 distinct CDR3 sequences; roughly 94% of them occurred a single time. About 0.5% of the sample lies in the top ten.

Reading the germline V gene (reference sequence) gives CDR1 DFQATT and CDR2 SNEGSKA. Counted from cysteine to phenylalanine, this CDR3 has 14 amino acids. Only the CDR3 region is kept as DNA, spanning 42 bases read in frame from base 1. V loses 6 bases of germline sequence and J loses 4 bases, and the interval between the two ends is 18 bases. The source is a human donor with Susac syndrome. Recombination connected TRBV20-1 to TRBJ1-2; the D gene is perhaps TRBD1, on 6 matching bases. Sequencing was carried out using CD8+ T cells from PBMCs. The CDR3 region reads CSASPLTGTYGYTF. The nucleotide sequence reads as follows: TGCAGTGCAAGCCCCTTAACAGGGACCTATGGCTACACCTTC.